The next 27 T cell receptor beta chains were all read from a single sample in a study of blood T cell repertoires in COVID-19. Assay: immunoSEQ multiplex PCR; the TCRdb copy retains only in-frame clones and omits some. Here the sample spans around 280,000 clones, approximately 86% being singletons. Sample: peripheral blood. All receptors derive from a woman aged 45-60 years who had recovered from COVID-19.

This chain joins TRBV5-4 and TRBJ2-2; maybe TRBD1 (6 bases). The ends were cut back, 0 bases at V and 5 bases at J, with 11 bases in the middle. Germline V gene sequence: CDR1 SGHNT, CDR2 YYREEE (reference sequence). CDR3 length equals 15 residues. CDR3 DNA sequence: TGTGCCAGCAGCTTGGCTGGGGGCGCAACCGGGGAGCTGTTTTTT. Protein: CASSLAGGATGELFF. Supplemented by reference TRBV5-4 and TRBJ2-2, the full variable domain reads ETGVTQSPTHLIKTRGQQVTLRCSSQSGHNTVSWYQQALGQGPQFIFQYYREEENGRGNFPPRFSGLQFPNYSSELNVNALELDDSALYLCASSLAGGATGELFFGEGSRLTVL.

The CDR3 reads CASSLVAREGHEQFF. CDR3 DNA sequence: TGCGCCAGCAGCTTGGTCGCGCGGGAGGGCCATGAGCAGTTCTTC. The V gene is TRBV5-1, the J gene TRBJ2-1, with 9 nucleotides matching TRBD2. The germline gives CDR1 SGHRS, CDR2 YFSETQ. This CDR3 region has 15 residues. Trimming cost V 0 bases and J 8 bases; bases outside gene matches: 6.

This rearrangement joins TRBV25-1 to TRBJ1-4, with D hard to call. Per the germline V gene, CDR1 is MGHDK and CDR2 is SYGVNS. V shed 2 bases and J shed 7 bases, with 14 bases lying between them. The CDR3 sequence is 15 residues long. The CDR3 DNA reads TGTGCCAGCAGTGAACTCGGGAAACAAGGTGAAAAACTGTTTTTT. It is translated as CASSELGKQGEKLFF.

V usage is TRBV10-1 and J usage is TRBJ2-5; tentative D call: TRBD2 (6 bases). CDR3 size: 15 residues. V was clipped by 6 bases and J by 0 bases, with 14 bases between them. The germline gives CDR1 WNHNN, CDR2 SYGVQD (reference sequence). CDR3 loop: CASSRDSEYQETQYF. CDR3 nucleotide sequence: TGCGCCAGCAGCCGGGACTCAGAGTACCAAGAGACCCAGTACTTC.

The chain joins TRBV19 to TRBJ2-5; 9 nucleotides line up with TRBD2. Germline-derived CDR1 and CDR2 are LNHDA and SQIVND (reference sequence). With V trimmed by 5 bases and J by 7 bases, 5 bases remained unmatched. The CDR3 is made up of 13 amino acids. CDR3 sequence reads: CASSGNSGGTQYF. The DNA for the CDR3 is TGTGCCAGTAGTGGGAATAGCGGGGGGACCCAGTACTTC.

V and J are TRBV7-2 and TRBJ2-3; TRBD2 might be the D (5 bases). The CDR3 loop spans 13 amino acids. Between the trimmed V and J ends, which lost 3 bases and 6 bases, there was a span of 10 bases. Per the germline V gene, CDR1 is SGHTA and CDR2 is FQGNSA. CDR3 protein: CASSLVASDTQYF. The CDR3 nucleotides read TGTGCCAGCAGCTTGGTAGCGTCCGATACGCAGTATTTT.

The rearrangement uses TRBV4-3 and TRBJ2-1, with a possible D match to TRBD2 (6 bases). The CDR3 sequence is 12 residues long. Trimming pared 3 bases from V and 6 bases from J, leaving 6 bases between. Germline V lookup: CDR1 LGHNA, CDR2 YSLEER. The CDR3 DNA is TGCGCCAGCAGCCAGCGGGGCAATGAGCAGTTCTTC. It is translated as CASSQRGNEQFF.

The genes are TRBV6-2 or TRBV6-3 and TRBJ2-7; a weak D match, TRBD2 (7 bases). The germline V gene encodes CDR1 MNHEY and CDR2 SVGEGT. Between the trimmed V and J ends, which lost 0 bases and 0 bases, there was a span of 15 bases. The CDR3 contains 17 residues. CDR3 DNA sequence: TGTGCCAGCAGTTACTCCCCGTCGGGGGGCGCCTCCTACGAGCAGTACTTC. Translation: CASSYSPSGGASYEQYF.

The rearrangement links TRBV25-1 to TRBJ1-2; TRBD1 matches at 11 bases. The V gene's germline CDR1 is MGHDK and CDR2 SYGVNS. This CDR3 is 17 amino acids long. Trimming cost V 8 bases and J 1 base; bases outside gene matches: 12. CDR3 in amino acids: CASSLPGTGGDNYGYTF. In DNA form, the CDR3 reads TGTGCCAGCTCTCTACCCGGGACAGGGGGGGATAACTATGGCTACACCTTC.

This clone was seen just once. The V gene is TRBV4-1, the J gene TRBJ1-1; 8 bases fit TRBD1. This CDR3 has 16 residues. Germline V gene sequence: CDR1 MGHRA, CDR2 YSYEKL. V lost 0 bases to trimming and J lost 1 base; unmatched junction nucleotides: 4. CDR3: CASSQETGARNTEAFF. The CDR3 bases are TGCGCCAGCAGCCAAGAGACAGGGGCGAGGAACACTGAAGCTTTCTTT.

The chain joins TRBV6-5 to TRBJ1-4; 7 bases align to TRBD1. Germline V CDR1 and CDR2: MNHEY, SVGAGI. This CDR3 has 15 amino acids. Trimming at V came to 6 bases and at J to 3 bases, leaving 7 bases not matched to a gene. In DNA form, the CDR3 reads TGTGCCAGCAGCCTTGAGGGACAGCCTAATGAAAAACTGTTTTTT. Its protein is CASSLEGQPNEKLFF.

The genes are TRBV15 and TRBJ2-1, with unresolved D. This CDR3 is 14 amino acids long. Germline CDR1 reads LNHNV; CDR2 reads YYDKDF (reference sequence). V was trimmed by 5 bases and J by 0 bases, leaving 8 bases between them. Written as DNA, the CDR3 is TGTGCCACCAGCTCCTTATTCTCCTACAATGAGCAGTTCTTC. Residues: CATSSLFSYNEQFF.

This sequence joins TRBV7-9 and TRBJ2-1; 10 bases match TRBD1. Germline-derived CDR1 and CDR2 are SEHNR and FQNEAQ (reference sequence). V trimming: 6 bases; J trimming: 6 bases; junction bases outside the gene matches: 14. This CDR3 is 17 amino acids long. The CDR3 coding sequence is TGTGCCAGCAGTCCCCCCCTCCCGGGACAGGGGATCAATGAGCAGTTCTTC. It encodes CASSPPLPGQGINEQFF.

This clone occurred a few times. V gene TRBV5-4 combines with J gene TRBJ2-3; 8 bases are a match to TRBD2. V lost 4 bases and J lost 6; bases outside the gene matches: 13. Per the germline V gene, CDR1 is SGHNT and CDR2 is YYREEE (reference sequence). The CDR3 contains 16 residues. CDR3 sequence (DNA): TGTGCCAGCAGCCCCGCCGGGGCTAGCGGGTCGGATACGCAGTATTTT. Its translation is CASSPAGASGSDTQYF.

CDR3 loop: CASSLQAGADTQYF. CDR3 DNA sequence: TGTGCCAGCAGCTTGCAGGCAGGGGCAGATACGCAGTATTTT. The chain links TRBV5-4 to TRBJ2-3, with D perhaps TRBD1 (6 bases). There are 14 residues in the CDR3. CDR1 and CDR2 from the germline V gene are SGHNT and YYREEE (reference sequence). V was shortened by 1 base and J by 4 bases, with 10 bases between the two germline ends.

The chain is built from TRBV5-4 and TRBJ2-3, with 10 nucleotides matching TRBD2. The CDR3 spans 16 residues. Germline trimming cut 4 bases from V and 2 bases from J; bases unmatched to any gene: 7. CDR1 and CDR2 (germline): SGHNT, YYREEE (reference sequence). CDR3 sequence reads: CASSPLAGAFTDTQYF. Written as DNA, the CDR3 is TGTGCCAGCAGCCCCCTAGCGGGGGCCTTCACAGATACGCAGTATTTT.

The rearrangement links TRBV11-2 to TRBJ2-4, with TRBD2 as a possible D gene (5 bases). Germline loops: CDR1 SGHAT, CDR2 FQNNGV. V was pared by 2 bases and J by 0 bases, with 11 bases between. CDR3 length: 16 amino acids. In nucleotides, the CDR3 is TGTGCCAGCAGCTTACGGGAAAATATAGCCAAAAACATTCAGTACTTC. It encodes CASSLRENIAKNIQYF.

The chain couples TRBV19 to TRBJ2-7, with 9 bases identical to TRBD1. The CDR3 has 16 residues. The V gene's germline CDR1 is LNHDA and CDR2 SQIVND (reference sequence). After removal of 4 bases from V and 5 bases from J, the junction contained 12 bases not matched to a gene. CDR3 protein: CASSRGAGDRVNEQYF. CDR3 nucleotides: TGTGCCAGTAGTAGGGGCGCCGGGGACAGGGTAAACGAGCAGTACTTC.

This clone was counted once. The chain recombines TRBV18 with TRBJ1-2; a possible D gene is TRBD1 (5 bases). This CDR3 contains 15 residues. Trimming took off 2 bases at V and 4 bases at J, with 14 bases between the two ends. Germline V gene lookup returns CDR1 KGHSH and CDR2 LQKENI. CDR3 sequence: CASSPVKGRGYGYTF. CDR3 coding DNA: TGTGCCAGCTCACCAGTAAAGGGGCGAGGCTATGGCTACACCTTC.

J is TRBJ1-1 and V is TRBV28; D gene uncertain. This CDR3 contains 12 residues. V gave up 8 bases and J gave up 8 bases, with 15 bases separating them. In germline, CDR1 is MDHEN, CDR2 SYDVKM. In DNA, the CDR3 is TGTGCCAGCCTCCAGGCCCCGGCCGAAGCTTTCTTT. Amino acid sequence: CASLQAPAEAFF. The whole variable domain, remainder taken from reference TRBV28 and TRBJ1-1, is DVKVTQSSRYLVKRTGEKVFLECVQDMDHENMFWYRQDPGLGLRLIYFSYDVKMKEKGDIPEGYSVSREKKERFSLILESASTNQTSMYLCASLQAPAEAFFGQGTRLTVV.

This clone was recorded a few times. J is TRBJ2-2 and V is TRBV9; 8 bases match TRBD1. The CDR3 is 17 amino acids. Per germline, CDR1 SGDLS and CDR2 YYNGEE. V lost 3 bases, J lost 6 bases, and 13 bases stayed unmatched. CDR3 sequence (DNA): TGTGCCAGCAGCGCCGCGGTTATGGAACAGGGGGCCGGGGAGCTGTTTTTT. Its translation is CASSAAVMEQGAGELFF.

The chain recombines TRBV5-1 with TRBJ2-4; 11 bases match TRBD2. Germline V gives CDR1 SGHRS, CDR2 YFSETQ. This CDR3 has 17 amino acids. Trimming removed 1 base from V and 3 bases from J; junction bases left unmatched: 6. The CDR3 nucleotides read TGCGCCAGCAGCTTGTCTTCTAGCGGGAGGAGCAAAAACATTCAGTACTTC. It is translated as CASSLSSSGRSKNIQYF.

The rearrangement links TRBV7-2 to TRBJ1-6; TRBD1 matches 7 bases. The CDR3 sequence is 15 residues long. With V trimmed by 5 bases and J by 7 bases, 8 bases remained unmatched. Germline CDR1 and CDR2: SGHTA and FQGNSA. The DNA for the CDR3 is TGTGCCAGCAGCGTCGACAGGGCTCGAAATTCACCCCTCCACTTT. This encodes CASSVDRARNSPLHF.

J is TRBJ2-7 and V is TRBV7-9; TRBD1 agrees at 7 bases. The CDR3 length is 12 residues. In germline, CDR1 is SEHNR, CDR2 FQNEAQ (reference sequence). V was pared by 6 bases and J by 3 bases, with 2 bases of the junction left unmatched. The CDR3 nucleotides read TGTGCCAGCAGTTGGGACAGCTACGAGCAGTACTTC. This translates into CASSWDSYEQYF.

The rearrangement links TRBV6-2 or TRBV6-3 to TRBJ2-6; weak D call: TRBD1 (8 bases). CDR1 and CDR2 (germline): MNHEY, SVGEGT. This CDR3 spans 19 amino acids. V lost 6 bases, J lost 0 bases, and 21 bases lay in between. CDR3 sequence reads: CASSLDRGLLSSGANVLTF. For the CDR3, the DNA is TGTGCCAGCAGCCTAGACAGGGGACTATTAAGCTCTGGGGCCAACGTCCTGACTTTC.

The chain couples TRBV2 to TRBJ2-7, with 11 bases matching TRBD1. J lost 2 bases, V lost 7 bases, and 13 bases had no gene match. The V gene's germline CDR1 is SNHLY and CDR2 FYNNEI. The CDR3 is 17 amino acids. This chain's CDR3 is CASTPGQGALIPYEQYF. The DNA of the CDR3 is TGTGCCAGCACTCCCGGACAGGGGGCGTTGATCCCCTACGAGCAGTACTTC.

V gene TRBV24-1 combines with J gene TRBJ2-5; D unresolved. The CDR3 has 12 residues. The V gene's germline CDR1 is KGHDR and CDR2 SFDVKD. The V gene lost 1 base and the J gene lost 5 bases, with 4 bases spanning the gap. Here the CDR3 DNA reads TGTGCCACCAGTGATTTTCGGGAGACCCAGTACTTC. It is translated as CATSDFRETQYF.